The present T cell receptor (beta chain) was sequenced within a study of blood T cell repertoires in COVID-19. At the level of the study: COVID-19 samples from acute and convalescent phases originated in the United States, Italy and Spain.

This CDR3 is 13 amino acids long. Germline lookup yields CDR1 ENHRY and CDR2 SYGVKD. Trimming took 6 bases from V and 3 from J; bases not matched to a gene: 4. As handled by the study authors: It was from reference gene primer amplification that nucleated cell counts were estimated. Some clones are missing from TCRdb's copy, which holds only in-frame ones; the method was immunoSEQ multiplex PCR. V and J calls and clone size are as listed in that table; D and trimming were resolved from the DNA. The sample includes more than 90,000 clones, roughly 80% seen only once; the top ten take around 5.9%. The sequencing sample was made of peripheral blood. V gene TRBV10-3 combines with J gene TRBJ2-5; 7 bases line up with TRBD2. The receptor's source is a man between 70 and 80 years old with acute or convalescent COVID-19. CDR3 loop: CAIRWGGEETQYF. The CDR3 region has the DNA TGTGCCATCAGGTGGGGAGGGGAAGAGACCCAGTACTTC.